The 5 T cell receptor beta chains below come from one sample, sequenced in a study of cytomegalovirus exposure and HLA in healthy donors. Primers for the PCR totalled 60 Vbeta and 13 Jbeta. TCRdb's table, derived via immunoSEQ multiplex PCR, lists solely in-frame clones and lacks some. Counted here are about 180,000 clones, over 80% occurring once; the ten biggest clones make up 1.5% to 1.9%. The sample was PBMCs. These receptors were taken from a man aged 35 to 55 in good health and CMV-seronegative.

The V call is TRBV27, the J call TRBJ1-1; perhaps TRBD1 as D (6 bases). Germline V gives CDR1 MNHEY, CDR2 SMNVEV (reference sequence). Trimming pared 5 bases from V and 6 bases from J, leaving 43 bases between. This CDR3 has 23 amino acids. The CDR3 DNA is TGTGCCAGCAGTCCCTGGCGGCCGCGGGTGGTGTTTGGGGGCGGTGGGGTGAAGGCTGAAGCTTTCTTT. Protein sequence: CASSPWRPRVVFGGGGVKAEAFF.

J is TRBJ1-4 and V is TRBV30, with D uncertain. The CDR3 covers 12 residues. The germline gives CDR1 GTSNPN, CDR2 SVGIG (reference sequence). Between the trimmed V and J ends, which lost 3 bases and 10 bases, there was a span of 12 bases. The CDR3 loop reads CAWRRAFGKLFF. The CDR3 DNA follows: TGTGCCTGGAGGCGGGCCTTTGGAAAACTGTTTTTT.

The rearrangement joins TRBV10-3 to TRBJ1-6, with 9 bases matching TRBD1. The CDR3 has 15 residues. The germline gives CDR1 ENHRY, CDR2 SYGVKD. J gave up 9 bases and V 0 bases, and 3 bases lay outside the gene matches. The CDR3 DNA is TGTGCCATCAGTGAGTCGGGACAGGGAGCTTCACCCCTCCACTTT. It is translated as CAISESGQGASPLHF.

V and J are TRBV6-1 and TRBJ2-7, with 10 bases identical to TRBD2. The CDR3 contains 14 residues. Germline V lookup: CDR1 MNHNS, CDR2 SASEGT. Trimming at V came to 7 bases and at J to 4 bases, leaving 7 bases not matched to a gene. The CDR3 DNA sequence: TGTGCCAGCATGGCGAGCGGGGGGGCGTACGAGCAGTACTTC. This gives the protein CASMASGGAYEQYF.

This sequence joins TRBV10-3 and TRBJ2-7, with 10 bases identical to TRBD1. In germline, CDR1 is ENHRY, CDR2 SYGVKD. Trimming removed 3 bases from V and 1 base from J; junction bases left unmatched: 3. CDR3 length: 15 residues. Here the CDR3 DNA reads TGTGCCATCAGTGACCTGGGACAGGGGTCCTACGAGCAGTACTTC. It yields the protein CAISDLGQGSYEQYF.